Below, one T cell receptor beta chain is given with its context. The antigen is not known. This sample was taken from a study of CXCR3-negative and CXCR3-positive naive CD8 T cells. Study-wide results and limits: Between one naive subset and the other, surface CD5 was comparable, and TCR strength was inferred from TRB CDR3 properties. Hydrophobicity of TRB CDR3s was greater in CXCR3-positive naive cells than in CXCR3-negative naive cells.

CD45RO-CCR7+CD27+CD95- marked naive CD8+ T cells. The CDR3 length is 13 residues. Per germline, CDR1 SGHRS and CDR2 YFSETQ. cDNA libraries for TRB were generated by 5' RACE incorporating UMI labels. TCRdb re-called the 5' RACE reads; one entry per CDR3 protein, DNA not given. This table holds about 130,000 distinct CDR3 sequences. The chain joins TRBV5-1 to TRBJ2-1. The clonotype comes from a human donor in good health. Some clones in this sample may be carry-over from other donors' samples. The specimen was naive CXCR3- CD8+ T cells from blood. Subset specified: CD45RO-CCR7+CD27+CD95- naive CD8+ T cells lacking CXCR3 (TNR3-). The CDR3 reads CASSLAINREQFF.